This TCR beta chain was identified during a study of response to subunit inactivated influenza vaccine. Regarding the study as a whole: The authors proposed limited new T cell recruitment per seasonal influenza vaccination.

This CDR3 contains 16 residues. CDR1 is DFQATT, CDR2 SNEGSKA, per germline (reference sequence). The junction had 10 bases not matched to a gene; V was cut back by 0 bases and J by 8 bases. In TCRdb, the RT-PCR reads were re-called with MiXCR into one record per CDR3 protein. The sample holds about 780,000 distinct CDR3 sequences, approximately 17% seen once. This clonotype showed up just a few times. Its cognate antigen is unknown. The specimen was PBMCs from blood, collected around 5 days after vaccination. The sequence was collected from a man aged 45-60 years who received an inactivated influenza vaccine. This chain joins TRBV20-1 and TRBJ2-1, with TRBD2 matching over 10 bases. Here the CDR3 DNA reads TGCAGTGCTAGAGACGCCGGGACTAGCGCTCTTGATGAGCAGTTCTTC. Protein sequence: CSARDAGTSALDEQFF.